Described below is a single T cell receptor (beta chain) sequence and its context. Its specificity is not known. Method: immunoSEQ multiplex PCR; TCRdb's copy keeps in-frame clones and lacks some. The sample comprises roughly 250,000 clones, 70% of which are singletons, and 15% to 17% rests with the top ten. These data originate in a study of cytotoxic CD8 clonotypes in ibrutinib-treated CLL. Background on the study: The study recorded mean values of around 250,000 productive templates and approximately 94,000 productive rearrangements per sample. Whole-study results and caveats: Baseline clonality, higher than in age-matched healthy donors, tracked circulating CD8+ T-cell counts.

This CDR3 has 14 residues. Germline V gene lookup returns CDR1 MNHEY and CDR2 SVGAGI. Trimming removed 7 bases from V and 2 bases from J, with 12 bases in between. The chain has TRBV6-5 and TRBJ2-1, with D maybe TRBD1 (6 bases). This receptor was taken from a human donor with chronic lymphocytic leukemia. Sample: PBMCs, taken after 24 months of ibrutinib treatment. The DNA for the CDR3 is TGTGCCAGCAAACCCGGGACAACCTACAATGAGCAGTTCTTC. It is translated as CASKPGTTYNEQFF.